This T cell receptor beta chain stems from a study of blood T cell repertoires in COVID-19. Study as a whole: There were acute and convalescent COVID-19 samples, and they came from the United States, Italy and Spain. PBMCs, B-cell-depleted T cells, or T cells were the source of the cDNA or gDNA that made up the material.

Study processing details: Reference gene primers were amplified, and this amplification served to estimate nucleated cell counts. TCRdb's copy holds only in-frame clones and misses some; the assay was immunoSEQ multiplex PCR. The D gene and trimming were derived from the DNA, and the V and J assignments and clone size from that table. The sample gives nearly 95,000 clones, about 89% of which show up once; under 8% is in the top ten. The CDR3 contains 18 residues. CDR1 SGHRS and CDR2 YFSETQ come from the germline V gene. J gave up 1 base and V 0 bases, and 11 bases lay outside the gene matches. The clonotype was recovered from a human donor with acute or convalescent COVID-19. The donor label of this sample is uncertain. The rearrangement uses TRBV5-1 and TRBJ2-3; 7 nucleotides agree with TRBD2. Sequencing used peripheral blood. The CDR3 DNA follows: TGCGCCAGCAGCTTGGTTTCGGGGGGTGTTCAGGGCACAGATACGCAGTATTTT. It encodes CASSLVSGGVQGTDTQYF.